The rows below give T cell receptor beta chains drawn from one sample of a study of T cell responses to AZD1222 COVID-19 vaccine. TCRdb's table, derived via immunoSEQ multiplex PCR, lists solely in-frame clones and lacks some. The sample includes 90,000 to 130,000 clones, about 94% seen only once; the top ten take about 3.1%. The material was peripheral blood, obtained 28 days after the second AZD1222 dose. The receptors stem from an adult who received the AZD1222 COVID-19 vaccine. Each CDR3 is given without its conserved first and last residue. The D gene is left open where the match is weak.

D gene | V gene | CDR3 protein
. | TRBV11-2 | ASSKRSAPGAGANVLT
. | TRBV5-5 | ASSRGVGELF
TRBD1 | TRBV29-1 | SVGVPGQGLNTEAF
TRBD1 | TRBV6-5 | ASSYSPDRAVDGYT
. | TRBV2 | ASSSQGLNTEAF
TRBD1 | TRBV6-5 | ASSTGTGLSYEQY
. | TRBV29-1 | SSTGLDPSNEQF
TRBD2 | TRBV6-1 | ASSEGSGSGSETQY
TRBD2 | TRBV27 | ASRKSGTSGRWDRDTQY
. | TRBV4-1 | ASSPLTMSNEQF
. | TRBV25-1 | ASSDQGLQETQY
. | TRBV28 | ASSYTNYNQPQH
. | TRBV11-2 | ASRSTRGSGGANVLT
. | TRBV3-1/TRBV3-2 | ASSQVSSARKETQY
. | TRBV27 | ASSFRQGGSYEQY
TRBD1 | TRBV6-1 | ASSEVVGQSYGYT
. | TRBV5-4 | ASSLAGGWGYT
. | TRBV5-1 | ASSWRENTEAF
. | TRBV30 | AWSVQVISNEKLF
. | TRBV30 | AWSSGNGETQY
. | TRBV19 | ASSSSGAGNQPQH
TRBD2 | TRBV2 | ASSVGGGVTYEQY
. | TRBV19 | ASSGGLAGELF
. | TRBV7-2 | ASSLRVTSNQPQH
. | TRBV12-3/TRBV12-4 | ASKGPRVTQY
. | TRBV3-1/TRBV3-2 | ASSQVGEEEKLF